These 23 T cell receptor beta chains originate from one sample sequenced in a study of blood T cell repertoires in COVID-19. Here immunoSEQ multiplex PCR was the method, and the copy in TCRdb shows in-frame clones only, minus some. The table shows under 250,000 clones, with roughly 84% occurring only once. Material: peripheral blood. The receptors were sampled from a man aged 50-59 years who had recovered from COVID-19.

This clone has more than one count but fewer than ten. V usage is TRBV2 and J usage is TRBJ1-5; D not certain. Trimming shortened V by 6 bases and J by 6 bases, and 12 bases separated the two germline ends. The CDR3 totals 13 residues. The germline CDR1 and CDR2 sequences are SNHLY and FYNNEI. CDR3 nucleotide sequence: TGTGCCAGCAGCTGGTCCTCGGGTCAGCCCCAGCATTTT. Protein sequence: CASSWSSGQPQHF.

J is TRBJ1-5 and V is TRBV2, with a weak D call TRBD1 (6 bases). The CDR3 has 12 residues. Germline V lookup: CDR1 SNHLY, CDR2 FYNNEI. The ends were cut back, 6 bases at V and 6 bases at J, with 9 bases in the middle. The CDR3 nucleotides are TGTGCCAGCAGACAGGGACGTCAGCCCCAGCATTTT. Translating it yields CASRQGRQPQHF.

The chain is built from TRBV24-1 and TRBJ2-2, with D perhaps TRBD2 (6 bases). V was cut by 5 bases and J by 9 bases, with 18 bases left in between. The CDR3 consists of 15 residues. The germline gives CDR1 KGHDR, CDR2 SFDVKD. In DNA, the CDR3 is TGTGCCACCAGTGCCTCTGACGACGGGAGCAGGGAGCTGTTTTTT. Protein: CATSASDDGSRELFF.

This chain links TRBV27 with TRBJ1-1; possibly TRBD1 for D (6 bases). Germline CDR1 is MNHEY and CDR2 is SMNVEV (reference sequence). There are 16 residues in the CDR3. V gave up 3 bases and J gave up 1 base, with 15 bases separating them. CDR3 sequence reads: CASSFWTALGNTEAFF. The CDR3 DNA reads TGTGCCAGCAGTTTCTGGACAGCGCTAGGGAACACTGAAGCTTTCTTT.

The genes are TRBV19 and TRBJ2-1, with a possible D match to TRBD2 (5 bases). The germline gives CDR1 LNHDA, CDR2 SQIVND (reference sequence). Trimming left V 1 base short and J 1 base short, with 14 bases between. The CDR3 is 17 residues long. CDR3 DNA sequence: TGTGCCAGTAGTATAGCACTAGGCCACCCTTCCTACAATGAGCAGTTCTTC. Translation: CASSIALGHPSYNEQFF.

The rearrangement uses TRBV18 and TRBJ2-1; 11 nucleotides match TRBD2. After removal of 3 bases from V and 0 bases from J, the junction contained 7 bases not matched to a gene. CDR3 length: 18 amino acids. Germline V gene data show CDR1 as KGHSH and CDR2 as LQKENI. DNA for the CDR3: TGTGCCAGCTCACCGAATCTAGCGGGAGGTCGCTCCTACAATGAGCAGTTCTTC. Protein: CASSPNLAGGRSYNEQFF.

The rearrangement joins TRBV12-3 or TRBV12-4 to TRBJ2-5; perhaps TRBD1 as D (6 bases). CDR3 length: 12 amino acids. The ends were cut back, 7 bases at V and 3 bases at J, with 9 bases in the middle. CDR3 nucleotides: TGTGCCAGCACTGGGGGCGAAGAGACCCAGTACTTC. Amino acid sequence: CASTGGEETQYF.

V usage is TRBV7-9 and J usage is TRBJ2-1; D possibly corresponds to TRBD2 (6 bases). The CDR3 covers 17 residues. V lost 1 base and J 0 bases, leaving 13 bases between the germline ends. Germline V gene sequence: CDR1 SEHNR, CDR2 FQNEAQ (reference sequence). In DNA form, the CDR3 reads TGTGCCAGCAGCTTAGTGTGGACGGACTACTCCTACAATGAGCAGTTCTTC. Translating it yields CASSLVWTDYSYNEQFF.

V usage is TRBV12-3 or TRBV12-4 and J usage is TRBJ1-2; 8 bases fit TRBD1. V was clipped by 6 bases and J by 7 bases; unmatched bases: 4. This CDR3 spans 12 amino acids. In DNA, the CDR3 is TGTGCCAGCAGCCTGACAGGGGTTGGCTACACCTTC. It translates to CASSLTGVGYTF.

This clone was seen only once. The chain employs TRBV5-4 and TRBJ2-5, with 8 bases fitting TRBD2. Germline CDR1 is SGHNT and CDR2 is YYREEE (reference sequence). The CDR3 runs to 16 residues. J gave up 3 bases and V 4 bases, and 11 bases lay outside the gene matches. The CDR3 nucleotides read TGTGCCAGCAGCCGATGGACGGGAGGGGGAGAAGAGACCCAGTACTTC. Protein sequence: CASSRWTGGGEETQYF.

The rearrangement uses TRBV28 and TRBJ1-6; no definite D call. In germline, CDR1 is MDHEN, CDR2 SYDVKM. Trimming pared 10 bases from V and 6 bases from J, leaving 13 bases between. This CDR3 comprises 13 residues. The CDR3: CATQASSNSPLHF. The DNA for the CDR3 is TGTGCCACCCAGGCTTCCAGTAATTCACCCCTCCACTTT.

This clone was observed once. This sequence joins TRBV15 and TRBJ2-1; D gene unclear. The CDR3 sequence is 13 residues long. Germline-derived CDR1 and CDR2 are LNHNV and YYDKDF (reference sequence). V lost 0 bases and J lost 5, with 5 bases in between. CDR3: CATSRELNNEQFF. CDR3 in DNA: TGTGCCACCAGCAGAGAACTTAACAATGAGCAGTTCTTC.

V usage is TRBV10-1 and J usage is TRBJ2-5, with D hard to call. CDR3 length equals 15 residues. V lost 0 bases, J lost 1 base, and 9 bases lay in between. From germline, CDR1 is WNHNN and CDR2 SYGVQD (reference sequence). This CDR3 reads CASSESSLAQETQYF. The CDR3 DNA is TGCGCCAGCAGTGAGTCATCCCTGGCCCAAGAGACCCAGTACTTC.

The V and J genes are TRBV7-9 and TRBJ2-1; TRBD2 matches 10 bases. Germline lookup yields CDR1 SEHNR and CDR2 FQNEAQ (reference sequence). V dropped 5 bases and J dropped 7; count of bases not matched to a gene: 5. This CDR3 region has 14 residues. CDR3 sequence (DNA): TGTGCCAGCAGCCCTCTAGCGGGAGTTAATGAGCAGTTCTTC. Its translation is CASSPLAGVNEQFF.

This chain uses TRBV27 with TRBJ1-3; TRBD1 aligns across 7 bases. The J segment lost 1 base and the V segment lost 5 bases, leaving 2 bases of the junction unmatched. This CDR3 is built from 14 residues. Per the germline V gene, CDR1 is MNHEY and CDR2 is SMNVEV (reference sequence). The CDR3 here is CASSKTGSGNTIYF. CDR3 coding DNA: TGTGCCAGCAGTAAGACAGGGTCTGGAAACACCATATATTTT.

The V and J genes are TRBV28 and TRBJ1-2, with 12 bases aligning to TRBD1. The CDR3 covers 14 residues. Germline lookup yields CDR1 MDHEN and CDR2 SYDVKM. V lost 8 bases, J lost 6 bases, and 7 bases stayed unmatched. This chain's CDR3 is CASRDRGRMNGYTF. The CDR3 nucleotides are TGTGCCAGCCGGGACAGGGGGCGGATGAATGGCTACACCTTC.

The chain joins TRBV6-1 to TRBJ1-4; TRBD1 matches at 9 bases. Germline CDR1 reads MNHNS; CDR2 reads SASEGT. This CDR3 has 15 amino acids. Trimming took 0 bases from V and 10 from J; bases not matched to a gene: 6. This CDR3 is CASSEAGGTGRKLFF. The CDR3 DNA reads as TGTGCCAGCAGTGAAGCAGGAGGGACAGGGCGAAAACTGTTTTTT.

To note about this clone: At one end the junction does not follow the germline gene, possibly because of a read error. The chain uses TRBV20-1 and TRBJ2-7; D not resolved. In germline, CDR1 is DFQATT, CDR2 SNEGSKA (reference sequence). CDR3 size: 11 residues. CDR3 in DNA: TGCAGTGCAAGAGAGAGCTACGAGCAGTACTTC. Translating it yields CSARESYEQYF.

This clone occurred once. This chain joins TRBV6-5 and TRBJ1-4; TRBD1 matches at 8 bases. Germline CDR1 MNHEY, CDR2 SVGAGI. The V and J ends lost 10 bases and 5 bases, in that order; junction bases with no gene match: 9. The CDR3 has 14 amino acids. CDR3 protein: CATLGGQANEKLFF. The CDR3 bases are TGTGCCACCCTGGGGGGACAGGCGAATGAAAAACTGTTTTTT.

The chain has TRBV7-6 and TRBJ2-5, with D maybe TRBD2 (5 bases). CDR1 SGHVS and CDR2 FNYEAQ come from the germline V gene. This CDR3 contains 15 residues. V gave up 2 bases and J gave up 5 bases, with 15 bases separating them. The CDR3 loop reads CASSLSGKISETQYF. CDR3 bases: TGTGCCAGCAGCTTATCCGGGAAGATATCCGAGACCCAGTACTTC.

The chain links TRBV27 to TRBJ2-1; 16 bases align to TRBD2. After removal of 10 bases from V and 11 bases from J, the junction contained 5 bases not matched to a gene. Germline values: CDR1 MNHEY, CDR2 SMNVEV (reference sequence). This CDR3 spans 13 amino acids. The CDR3 coding sequence is TGTGCCATTGGGACTAGCGGGGGGGGTAAGCAGTTCTTC. Amino acid sequence: CAIGTSGGGKQFF.

This clone was found a few times. The chain has TRBV28 and TRBJ1-5; D is possibly TRBD1 (6 bases). V was trimmed by 7 bases and J by 1 base, leaving 14 bases between them. This CDR3 has 15 residues. Germline CDR1 is MDHEN and CDR2 is SYDVKM. As DNA, the CDR3 is TGTGCCAGCAATGGGGGGGGCCAGAGCAATCAGCCCCAGCATTTT. This translates into CASNGGGQSNQPQHF. Looking up the rest from reference TRBV28 and TRBJ1-5 gives the full variable domain: DVKVTQSSRYLVKRTGEKVFLECVQDMDHENMFWYRQDPGLGLRLIYFSYDVKMKEKGDIPEGYSVSREKKERFSLILESASTNQTSMYLCASNGGGQSNQPQHFGDGTRLSIL.

This clone was counted once. This chain uses TRBV3-1 (or the pseudogene TRBV3-2) with TRBJ2-5, with a tentative D call TRBD1 (5 bases). The CDR3 runs to 14 residues. V lost 4 bases and J lost 4, with 13 bases in between. In germline, CDR1 is LGHDT, CDR2 YNNKEL (reference sequence). The CDR3 sequence: CASSLGRDPETQYF. The CDR3 DNA follows: TGTGCCAGCAGCCTAGGCAGGGATCCAGAGACCCAGTACTTC.